This section outlines one TCR beta chain sequence together with its context. Its cognate antigen has yet to be identified. The input lacks base qualities; no much larger clone sits a single base away. The data stem from a study of blood T cell repertoires in COVID-19 (dated by TCRdb to 2020 to 2021). For the wider study: Samples covering the acute and convalescent phases of COVID-19 were provided by collaborators in the United States, Italy and Spain. The material from the prospective study consisted of cDNA or gDNA derived from T cells, B-cell-depleted T cells, or PBMCs. The dataset comprised deeply sampled blood TCRbeta repertoires from subjects exposed to, actively infected with, or recovered from COVID-19. The repertoires were released in a freely available public database meant as a resource for research on the immune response to SARS-CoV-2. The samples were drawn from the first 160 participants of the ongoing ImmuneRACE study and from 950 to 1,500 subjects provided by 6 global collaborators. A de-identified subject ID, COVID-19 status, age in years and sex were almost always included in the sample metadata. HLA class I and class II types, where available, came from metadata supplied by the sample provider rather than from assay-based typing. Study-wide conclusions, independent of this receptor: How much clinical and demographic metadata was included differed by source and by participant, and the metadata was provided uncurated.

The immunoSEQ Assay, a bias-controlled multiplex PCR, was used to amplify TCRbeta CDR3 regions from genomic DNA. In the source study's methods: Within the assay, amplification of reference gene primers was used to estimate how many nucleated cells each sample contained. Sequence reads were collapsed and filtered to measure the absolute abundance of every unique TCRbeta CDR3 rearrangement. For each sample, productive Simpson clonality was calculated as the square root of Simpson's diversity index over productive rearrangements. TCRdb holds this immuneACCESS table with in-frame rearrangements only. Some clones are missing; in checked studies, unresolved V genes explain under half, and the rest has no known cause. V, J and clone size were drawn from that table, and D and trimming were deduced from the DNA. This sample holds approximately 530,000 clones; roughly 89% were observed only once. The top ten constitute around 8% of the sample.

At one collaborating source in Seattle, patients were enrolled during active infection and were followed longitudinally through the course of disease. The collaborating institutions used their own protocols to collect whole blood in K2EDTA tubes. For TCRbeta analysis, collaborators shipped samples in one of three forms: frozen whole blood, isolated PBMCs, or DNA extracted from either of those sample types. The CDR3 has 16 amino acids, counting the end cysteine and phenylalanine. Only CDR3 DNA is held: 48 bases, read in frame from base 1. Relative to germline, V is 0 bases shorter and J is 3 bases shorter, with 14 bases between their ends. From the germline V gene, CDR1 is LGHNA and CDR2 is YNFKEQ.

Sequencing used peripheral blood. The clonotype originates from a woman aged 45-65 years with COVID-19, enrolled during active disease. The rearranged chain carries TRBV4-2 and TRBJ1-1; possibly the D gene is TRBD1, per 5 matching bases. CDR3 loop: CASSQDGGDIDTEAFF. The DNA sequence is given as TGTGCCAGCAGCCAAGATGGAGGGGATATAGACACTGAAGCTTTCTTT.